Below, 11 T cell receptor beta chains from the same sample are listed, as sequenced in a study of CD8 T cells in ankylosing spondylitis (dated by TCRdb to between 2016 and 2019). Library creation used 5' RACE. The sample was run on an Illumina HiSeq 2500. The raw public data were reprocessed by TCRdb itself: fastp quality trimming at Q25, MiXCR clonotype calling, in-frame beta chains only. Rows matching on CDR3 protein sequence are summarized as one entry with the most common DNA and genes. The sample table holds approximately 220,000 distinct CDR3 sequences, of which over 9.5% were seen once. Together, the top ten hold under 25% of the sample. Sequenced input: blood, either unsorted or a sorted T cell fraction (not recorded which). Source of these receptors: a male donor with ankylosing spondylitis or in good health (not recorded which).

This clonotype was counted once. This may be a read error, as it is one base from a much larger clone. The J gene is TRBJ2-2, the V gene TRBV10-3; D is perhaps TRBD2 (5 bases). Germline values: CDR1 ENHRY, CDR2 SYGVKD. This CDR3 is 18 amino acids long. The CDR3 is CAISEPNAEISGTGEPFF. The CDR3, as DNA: TGTGCCATCAGTGAGCCGAATGCGGAGATTAGTGGCACCGGGGAGCCGTTTTTT.

This clonotype was counted many times. This chain uses TRBV3-1 with TRBJ1-4; D is undetermined. This CDR3 has 14 residues. The germline V gene has CDR1 LGHDT and CDR2 YNNKEL (reference sequence). The V and J ends lost 1 base and 10 bases respectively, with 13 bases between them. The CDR3 region is CASSQAQSVGKLFF. The CDR3 DNA reads TGTGCCAGCAGCCAAGCCCAGAGTGTCGGAAAACTGTTTTTT.

The rearrangement uses TRBV20-1 and TRBJ2-7; D possibly uses TRBD1 or TRBD2 (5 bases each). The CDR3 is made up of 16 amino acids. Germline loops: CDR1 DFQATT, CDR2 SNEGSKA (reference sequence). Trimming took 0 bases from V and 0 from J, leaving 15 bases between them. CDR3 residues: CSARDLRAGSSYEQYF. In nucleotides, the CDR3 is TGCAGTGCTAGAGATTTGCGGGCAGGGAGCTCCTACGAGCAGTACTTC.

This clonotype was recorded a few times. J is TRBJ1-5 and V is TRBV27; no reliable D call. With 3 bases removed from V and 7 bases from J, the gap between germline ends came to 10 bases. Germline V gene sequence: CDR1 MNHEY, CDR2 SMNVEV (reference sequence). The CDR3 extends over 13 amino acids. The CDR3 loop reads CASSFDPVQPQHF. The DNA for the CDR3 is TGTGCCAGCAGTTTTGATCCCGTACAGCCCCAGCATTTT.

Only a few counts were recorded for this clonotype. The V gene is TRBV28, the J gene TRBJ1-5, with D uncertain. CDR1 and CDR2 from the germline V gene are MDHEN and SYDVKM. The V end lost 5 bases, the J end lost 9 bases, and 17 bases lay between the germline ends. CDR3 length equals 14 residues. The CDR3 bases are TGTGCCAGCAGTCCCACGACCGGACCCCGGCCCCAGCATTTT. This sequence encodes CASSPTTGPRPQHF. Filled out from reference TRBV28 and TRBJ1-5, the complete variable domain reads DVKVTQSSRYLVKRTGEKVFLECVQDMDHENMFWYRQDPGLGLRLIYFSYDVKMKEKGDIPEGYSVSREKKERFSLILESASTNQTSMYLCASSPTTGPRPQHFGDGTRLSIL.

This clonotype has at least ten counts. This chain uses TRBV7-9 with TRBJ2-1; no reliable D call. V lost 5 bases and J lost 0, with 11 bases in between. From germline, CDR1 is SEHNR and CDR2 FQNEAQ (reference sequence). The CDR3 length is 15 residues. DNA of the CDR3: TGTGCCAGCAGCGCGACACCGAGCTCCTACAATGAGCAGTTCTTC. It encodes CASSATPSSYNEQFF. Full variable domain (rest looked up from reference TRBV7-9 and TRBJ2-1): DTGVSQNPRHKITKRGQNVTFRCDPISEHNRLYWYRQTLGQGPEFLTYFQNEAQLEKSRLLSDRFSAERPKGSFSTLEIQRTEQGDSAMYLCASSATPSSYNEQFFGPGTRLTVL.

This clonotype was seen a handful of times. The rearrangement uses TRBV20-1 and TRBJ1-5; D possibly corresponds to TRBD1 (5 bases). V gave up 3 bases and J gave up 1 base, with 10 bases separating them. CDR1 DFQATT and CDR2 SNEGSKA come from the germline V gene (reference sequence). CDR3 length: 14 residues. This CDR3 is CSASSGASNQPQHF. Here the CDR3 DNA reads TGCAGTGCTAGCTCCGGGGCCAGCAATCAGCCCCAGCATTTT.

This clonotype was seen at least ten times. The chain combines TRBV7-9 with TRBJ2-7; 12 bases are shared with TRBD1. This CDR3 has 16 amino acids. Germline loops: CDR1 SEHNR, CDR2 FQNEAQ (reference sequence). Trimming at V came to 4 bases and at J to 4 bases, leaving 8 bases not matched to a gene. The CDR3 nucleotides are TGTGCCAGCAGCTGGGATCTGGGACAGGGGGCTTACGAGCAGTACTTC. Translating gives CASSWDLGQGAYEQYF. The whole variable domain, remainder taken from reference TRBV7-9 and TRBJ2-7, is DTGVSQNPRHKITKRGQNVTFRCDPISEHNRLYWYRQTLGQGPEFLTYFQNEAQLEKSRLLSDRFSAERPKGSFSTLEIQRTEQGDSAMYLCASSWDLGQGAYEQYFGPGTRLTVT.

In its sample, this clonotype was seen a few times. V and J are TRBV20-1 and TRBJ2-5; 7 bases align to TRBD1. There are 13 residues in the CDR3. From germline, CDR1 is DFQATT and CDR2 SNEGSKA (reference sequence). Unmatched junction bases numbered 2, after V lost 2 bases and J lost 2 bases. The CDR3 DNA sequence: TGCAGTGCTAGACTGGACAGGCAAGAGACCCAGTACTTC. This translates into CSARLDRQETQYF.

This clonotype was seen more than once but under ten times. This chain uses TRBV6-1 with TRBJ2-7; 10 positions agree with TRBD1. CDR1 is MNHNS and CDR2 is SASEGT in the germline V gene. The ends lost 4 bases at V and 5 bases at J; junction bases unmatched: 2. The CDR3 runs 13 residues. CDR3 in amino acids: CASSGTGGNEQYF. The DNA for the CDR3 is TGTGCCAGCAGTGGGACAGGGGGAAACGAGCAGTACTTC.

This clonotype was detected ten times or more. This chain connects TRBV20-1 to TRBJ2-3, with 8 positions matching TRBD1. The germline gives CDR1 DFQATT, CDR2 SNEGSKA (reference sequence). The CDR3 has 13 amino acids. Trimming removed 5 bases from V and 2 bases from J; junction bases left unmatched: 3. In DNA, the CDR3 is TGCAGTGCTGACAGGGGTGTCACAGATACGCAGTATTTT. Translation: CSADRGVTDTQYF.